This entry concerns a single T cell receptor beta chain. The CDR3 extends over 14 amino acids. The V end was cut by 7 bases, the J end by 2 bases, with 14 bases between. Per germline, CDR1 SGHAT and CDR2 FQNNGV. These data come from a study of blood T cell repertoires in COVID-19. Across the study: COVID-19 samples, acute and convalescent, were from the United States, Italy and Spain. PBMCs, B-cell-depleted T cells, or T cells provided the cDNA or gDNA that made up the material.

In the original analysis: Estimated nucleated cell counts came from reference gene primer amplification. Data came from immunoSEQ multiplex PCR; TCRdb stores just in-frame clones and leaves some out. The V and J calls and clone size are taken from that table; D and trimming were inferred from the DNA. The repertoire holds fewer than 400,000 clones, 75% to 90% seen once, with under 3% in the top ten. A Seattle source enrolled patients during active infection and followed them longitudinally. The TCR sequence derives from a woman younger than 45 with COVID-19, enrolled during active disease. Source material: peripheral blood. The chain recombines TRBV11-2 with TRBJ1-1; a possible D gene is TRBD1 (5 bases). This CDR3 reads CASTLDRFNTEAFF. The CDR3 coding sequence is TGTGCCAGCACCCTCGACAGATTTAACACTGAAGCTTTCTTT.